These T cell receptor beta chains were read from a single sample in a study of cytomegalovirus exposure and HLA in healthy donors. Here immunoSEQ multiplex PCR was the method, and the copy in TCRdb shows in-frame clones only, minus some. The table includes a few hundred thousand clones, about 90% detected once. The sequenced sample consisted of PBMCs. Source of these receptors: a woman between 18 and 29 years old in good health and CMV-seronegative. Each CDR3 is given with its conserved first and last residue. A D gene is named only where the DNA matches it firmly. Size values are once, few and many counts, or a class for expanded clones, and some rows have none.

V gene: TRBV4-3
J gene: TRBJ1-2
D gene: TRBD1
clone size: -
CDR3 protein: CASSQDVVGDREDYGYTF
CDR3 DNA: TGCGCCAGCAGCCAAGATGTGGTGGGGGACAGGGAAGACTATGGCTACACCTTC

V gene: TRBV6-1
J gene: TRBJ1-1
D gene: -
clone size: -
CDR3 protein: CASSAHGGVAKEAFF
CDR3 DNA: TGTGCCAGCAGTGCCCACGGGGGTGTTGCTAAGGAAGCTTTCTTT

V gene: TRBV7-3
J gene: TRBJ2-1
D gene: TRBD2
clone size: -
CDR3 protein: CASSPTSGGATEQFF
CDR3 DNA: TGTGCCAGCAGCCCGACTAGCGGGGGGGCCACTGAGCAGTTCTTC

V gene: TRBV9
J gene: TRBJ2-7
D gene: TRBD2
clone size: -
CDR3 protein: CASSVEGLAPYEQYF
CDR3 DNA: TGTGCCAGCAGCGTAGAGGGACTAGCCCCCTACGAGCAGTACTTC

V gene: TRBV7-9
J gene: TRBJ1-1
D gene: TRBD1
clone size: -
CDR3 protein: CASSPRTGGNTEAFF
CDR3 DNA: TGTGCCAGCAGCCCGCGGACAGGGGGGAACACTGAAGCTTTCTTT

V gene: TRBV7-9
J gene: TRBJ1-5
D gene: -
clone size: -
CDR3 protein: CASSLQGNQPQHF
CDR3 DNA: TGTGCCAGCAGCTTACAGGGCAATCAGCCCCAGCATTTT

V gene: TRBV28
J gene: TRBJ1-5
D gene: -
clone size: -
CDR3 protein: CASSVNSGVRDSNQPQHF
CDR3 DNA: TGTGCCAGCAGTGTTAATTCAGGGGTTAGAGATAGCAATCAGCCCCAGCATTTT

V gene: TRBV5-1
J gene: TRBJ2-5
D gene: TRBD1
clone size: -
CDR3 protein: CASSLADRQETQYF
CDR3 DNA: TGCGCCAGCAGCTTAGCGGACAGGCAAGAGACCCAGTACTTC

V gene: TRBV6-5
J gene: TRBJ1-1
D gene: -
clone size: once
CDR3 protein: CASSYSLYNTEAFF
CDR3 DNA: TGTGCCAGCAGTTATTCCCTCTACAACACTGAAGCTTTCTTT

V gene: TRBV18
J gene: TRBJ2-5
D gene: TRBD1
clone size: -
CDR3 protein: CASSPRTGLGETQYF
CDR3 DNA: TGTGCCAGCTCACCACGGACAGGGCTGGGGGAGACCCAGTACTTC

V gene: TRBV20-1
J gene: TRBJ1-6
D gene: -
clone size: -
CDR3 protein: CSATRPLHF
CDR3 DNA: TGCAGTGCCACCAGGCCCCTCCACTTT

V gene: TRBV5-6
J gene: TRBJ2-5
D gene: TRBD2
clone size: -
CDR3 protein: CASSLAGLATYQETQYF
CDR3 DNA: TGTGCCAGCAGCTTGGCCGGACTAGCGACGTACCAAGAGACCCAGTACTTC

V gene: TRBV28
J gene: TRBJ2-1
D gene: -
clone size: -
CDR3 protein: CASRQDSYNEQFF
CDR3 DNA: TGTGCCAGCCGACAGGACTCCTACAATGAGCAGTTCTTC